The 28 T cell receptor beta chains given below trace back to one sample, sequenced in a study of T-cell reconstitution after alpha-beta-depleted transplantation in children. It was with unique molecular identifiers that the TCRbeta library was prepared. Each CDR3 protein gets one entry after TCRdb re-called the PCR reads with MiXCR. In the table there are 90,000 to 130,000 distinct CDR3 sequences, approximately 6.6% of which are singletons. This material consisted of PBMCs, mostly from graft donor cells, taken 360 days after TCRalphabeta/CD19-depleted stem cell transplant. The receptors here all came from a male patient aged 2-15 years who had a stem cell transplant for acute lymphoblastic leukemia, so the T cells may come from the graft donor.

The chain has TRBV7-8 and TRBJ2-7; D ambiguous. Germline-derived CDR1 and CDR2 are SGHVS and FQNEAQ. The CDR3 has 14 residues. The V gene lost 1 base and the J gene lost 4 bases, with 11 bases spanning the gap. The DNA of the CDR3 is TGTGCCAGCAGCTTAGGGTCCAGAAAGTACGAGCAGTACTTC. It encodes CASSLGSRKYEQYF.

This clonotype was counted many times. The CDR3 loop reads CAISTGSYEQYF. The CDR3 DNA is TGTGCCATTTCCACAGGATCCTACGAGCAGTACTTC. The chain has TRBV10-3 and TRBJ2-7; maybe TRBD1 (5 bases). The CDR3 length is 12 residues. V lost 9 bases to trimming and J lost 1 base, with 10 bases between them. Germline CDR1 and CDR2: ENHRY and SYGVKD.

Ten or more counts support this clonotype. The chain is built from TRBV27 and TRBJ2-4; D is ambiguous. The V and J ends lost 4 bases and 6 bases respectively, with 7 bases between them. Germline V gene sequence: CDR1 MNHEY, CDR2 SMNVEV (reference sequence). The CDR3 sequence is 12 residues long. CDR3 DNA sequence: TGTGCCAGCAGTTCATCAGGAAACATTCAGTACTTC. It translates to CASSSSGNIQYF.

The table lists this clonotype with many counts. The chain recombines TRBV7-2 with TRBJ2-1; no firm D call. Per germline, CDR1 SGHTA and CDR2 FQGNSA. With 2 bases removed from V and 15 bases from J, the gap between germline ends came to 11 bases. CDR3 length: 11 residues. The CDR3 is CASSLNLFLFF. As DNA, the CDR3 is TGTGCCAGCAGCTTAAATTTATTCTTGTTCTTC.

There are a few counts of this clonotype. The chain links TRBV4-3 to TRBJ1-3; the D is unclear. The germline gives CDR1 LGHNA, CDR2 YSLEER. The CDR3 runs to 16 residues. Trimming removed 0 bases at V and 0 bases at J, with 9 bases between. The CDR3 sequence is CASSQDRRSSGNTIYF. The DNA of the CDR3 is TGCGCCAGCAGCCAAGATCGACGGAGCTCTGGAAACACCATATATTTT.

This clonotype appeared many times. The J gene is TRBJ2-1, the V gene TRBV6-1; D is unresolved. The CDR3 runs 14 residues. Per germline, CDR1 MNHNS and CDR2 SASEGT. Deletions cut 6 bases from V and 7 bases from J, with 16 bases between. The CDR3 DNA is TGTGCCAGCAGCCGGGCGGTTAGGCGGAATGAGCAGTTCTTC. Translation: CASSRAVRRNEQFF.

This clonotype was detected many times. This chain joins TRBV20-1 and TRBJ2-5, with D perhaps TRBD2 (5 bases). The CDR3 has 13 residues. The V gene's germline CDR1 is DFQATT and CDR2 SNEGSKA (reference sequence). Trimming removed 1 base from V and 5 bases from J, with 11 bases in between. The CDR3 nucleotides are TGCAGTGCTAGAGCCCCGGGCGGGGAGACCCAGTACTTC. The encoded protein is CSARAPGGETQYF.

This clonotype was seen many times. The chain links TRBV29-1 to TRBJ2-3; 8 bases line up with TRBD2. Germline V gene lookup returns CDR1 SQVTM and CDR2 ANQGSEA. Trimming at V came to 4 bases and at J to 1 base, leaving 13 bases not matched to a gene. The CDR3 runs 17 residues. DNA for the CDR3: TGCAGCGTTGCGCCCGCTAAGGGCGGGAGGCGCACAGATACGCAGTATTTT. Amino acids: CSVAPAKGGRRTDTQYF.

The rearrangement links TRBV11-1 to TRBJ2-3, with D unclear. The CDR3 loop spans 12 amino acids. Germline V gives CDR1 SGHAT, CDR2 FQDESV (reference sequence). With 5 bases removed from V and 4 bases from J, the gap between germline ends came to 7 bases. CDR3 DNA sequence: TGTGCCAGCAGCCAGATTCCAGATACGCAGTATTTT. It codes for CASSQIPDTQYF.

V usage is TRBV3-1 and J usage is TRBJ2-7; D gene uncertain. Germline CDR1 LGHDT, CDR2 YNNKEL (reference sequence). The V and J ends lost 11 bases and 0 bases respectively, with 20 bases between them. The CDR3 runs to 15 residues. The CDR3 DNA is TGTGCCTGCTGCCTTGGGTCCCCCAGCTCCTACGAGCAGTACTTC. Amino acids: CACCLGSPSSYEQYF.

The table lists this clonotype with many counts. The chain carries TRBV3-1 and TRBJ1-1; TRBD1 matches at 9 bases. With V trimmed by 4 bases and J by 11 bases, 14 bases remained unmatched. This CDR3 spans 15 amino acids. Germline V gene lookup returns CDR1 LGHDT and CDR2 YNNKEL (reference sequence). The CDR3 region is CASSPGQGRFAKAFF. DNA of the CDR3: TGTGCCAGCAGCCCGGGACAGGGACGGTTCGCGAAGGCTTTCTTT.

This clonotype was seen more than once but under ten times. The chain is built from TRBV9 and TRBJ1-1, with D possibly matching TRBD1 (6 bases). The CDR3 runs to 14 residues. Germline values: CDR1 SGDLS, CDR2 YYNGEE. Trimming took 4 bases from V and 3 from J, leaving 13 bases between them. CDR3 sequence: CASSLQGGDTEAFF. The CDR3 DNA sequence: TGTGCCAGCAGCCTACAGGGCGGAGACACTGAAGCTTTCTTT. Complete variable domain (other parts from reference TRBV9 and TRBJ1-1): DSGVTQTPKHLITATGQRVTLRCSPRSGDLSVYWYQQSLDQGLQFLIQYYNGEERAKGNILERFSAQQFPDLHSELNLSSLELGDSALYFCASSLQGGDTEAFFGQGTRLTVV.

The table lists this clonotype with many counts. The chain employs TRBV20-1 and TRBJ2-5; D not resolved. V lost 2 bases to trimming and J lost 7 bases, with 8 bases between them. This CDR3 region has 11 residues. Looked up from germline, CDR1 is DFQATT and CDR2 is SNEGSKA (reference sequence). The CDR3 spells CSARWALTQYF. CDR3 nucleotide sequence: TGCAGTGCTAGATGGGCCCTGACCCAGTACTTC.

This chain uses TRBV4-1 with TRBJ2-7; D not resolved. Looked up from germline, CDR1 is MGHRA and CDR2 is YSYEKL. The CDR3 loop spans 15 amino acids. V lost 0 bases and J lost 1, with 10 bases in between. In DNA form, the CDR3 reads TGCGCCAGCAGCCAAGATCGACCGCCGTCCTACGAGCAGTACTTC. This encodes CASSQDRPPSYEQYF.

This clonotype occurred many times. The chain has TRBV12-3 or TRBV12-4 and TRBJ1-2, with D possibly TRBD1 on 6 matching bases. The CDR3 is 15 residues long. V lost 5 bases, J lost 5 bases, and 18 bases lay in between. The DNA of the CDR3 is TGTGCCAGCAGTCCCCGACGACAGGCCCCTTATGGCTACACCTTC. Protein: CASSPRRQAPYGYTF.

The chain carries TRBV6-5 and TRBJ2-7, with 8 positions matching TRBD1. CDR3 size: 15 residues. Germline V gene lookup returns CDR1 MNHEY and CDR2 SVGAGI. Losses at the gene ends were 1 base for V and 7 bases for J; bases not matched to a gene: 9. Written as DNA, the CDR3 is TGTGCCAGCAGTTACTGTTCCCCAGGGGGCGGGGAGCAGTACTTC. This encodes CASSYCSPGGGEQYF.

This clonotype was detected ten times or more. The chain links TRBV7-9 to TRBJ2-7; no definite D call. CDR3 size: 13 residues. Looked up from germline, CDR1 is SEHNR and CDR2 is FQNEAQ (reference sequence). The V and J ends lost 1 base and 3 bases respectively, with 7 bases between them. CDR3 in DNA: TGTGCCAGCAGCTTAGGGGTAAACTACGAGCAGTACTTC. Amino acids: CASSLGVNYEQYF.

This clonotype came up many times. The chain uses TRBV2 and TRBJ1-1; D may be TRBD1 (6 bases). The CDR3 spans 15 residues. Germline assignment: CDR1 SNHLY and CDR2 FYNNEI. V lost 2 bases, J lost 0 bases, and 10 bases lay in between. The CDR3 protein is CASSEPDRLNTEAFF. The CDR3 DNA reads as TGTGCCAGCAGTGAACCGGACAGATTGAACACTGAAGCTTTCTTT.

This clonotype was counted a few times. The rearrangement joins TRBV4-3 to TRBJ2-5, with D unclear. Trimming took off 0 bases at V and 2 bases at J, with 10 bases between the two ends. The CDR3 is 15 amino acids. Germline V gene lookup returns CDR1 LGHNA and CDR2 YSLEER. CDR3 amino acids: CASSQEAAEQETQYF. The CDR3 DNA reads TGCGCCAGCAGCCAAGAGGCGGCAGAACAAGAGACCCAGTACTTC.

In this sample, this clonotype turned up many times. This chain links TRBV15 with TRBJ2-1, with TRBD2 identical over 9 bases. CDR3 length: 17 residues. Germline trimming cut 1 base from V and 4 bases from J; bases unmatched to any gene: 8. The V gene's germline CDR1 is LNHNV and CDR2 YYDKDF (reference sequence). CDR3 DNA sequence: TGTGCCACCAGCAGAGGGCTAGCGGGAAGCTTTTACAATGAGCAGTTCTTC. It translates to CATSRGLAGSFYNEQFF. The complete variable domain, with remaining parts taken from reference TRBV15 and TRBJ2-1, reads DAMVIQNPRYQVTQFGKPVTLSCSQTLNHNVMYWYQQKSSQAPKLLFHYYDKDFNNEADTPDNFQSRRPNTSFCFLDIRSPGLGDTAMYLCATSRGLAGSFYNEQFFGPGTRLTVL.

This clonotype was picked up a small number of times. The chain employs TRBV6-2 or TRBV6-3 and TRBJ1-6; possible D gene TRBD1, 5 bases. Germline V lookup: CDR1 MNHEY, CDR2 SVGEGT. The germline V and J ends were trimmed by 6 bases and 8 bases, with 11 bases remaining between them. The CDR3 is 13 residues long. The DNA for the CDR3 is TGTGCCAGCAGAGGCCAAGGGGATTCACCCCTCCACTTT. Translating it yields CASRGQGDSPLHF.

The table lists this clonotype with many counts. Germline is not matched at one junction end, which may reflect a read error. The V and J genes are TRBV7-7 and TRBJ2-7; possible D gene TRBD1, 5 bases. CDR3 length equals 13 residues. Germline assignment: CDR1 SSHAT and CDR2 FNYEAQ (reference sequence). The CDR3 DNA follows: TGTGCTAGCAGCTTAGAAACAGGCTACGAGCAGTACTTC. This translates into CASSLETGYEQYF.

This clonotype has at least ten counts. The CDR3: CASSLRGAPSYEQYF. CDR3 nucleotide sequence: TGTGCCAGCAGTTTGCGGGGAGCCCCTTCCTACGAGCAGTACTTC. The V gene is TRBV27, the J gene TRBJ2-7; the D gene is possibly TRBD2 (6 bases). Trimming removed 3 bases from V and 1 base from J, with 13 bases in between. Germline V gives CDR1 MNHEY, CDR2 SMNVEV (reference sequence). The CDR3 runs 15 residues.

This clonotype has at least ten counts. The V gene is TRBV20-1, the J gene TRBJ2-7; 7 bases are shared with TRBD2. The J segment lost 4 bases and the V segment lost 5 bases, leaving 2 bases of the junction unmatched. CDR1 and CDR2 (germline): DFQATT, SNEGSKA (reference sequence). The CDR3 loop spans 11 amino acids. The CDR3 DNA follows: TGCAGTGCTGGACTAGGATACGAGCAGTACTTC. It yields the protein CSAGLGYEQYF.

This chain joins TRBV6-1 and TRBJ2-2; D is unclear. The CDR3 covers 12 residues. Germline V gene lookup returns CDR1 MNHNS and CDR2 SASEGT. V dropped 7 bases and J dropped 5 bases, with 8 bases sitting between them. CDR3 protein: CASIVVTGELFF. Written as DNA, the CDR3 is TGTGCCAGCATCGTAGTTACCGGGGAGCTGTTTTTT.

This clonotype showed up just a few times. The V and J genes are TRBV14 and TRBJ1-1; TRBD1 is a possible D gene (6 bases). The V end lost 1 base, the J end lost 5 bases, and 14 bases lay between the germline ends. Germline V gives CDR1 SGHDN, CDR2 FVKESK. The CDR3 totals 15 residues. CDR3 DNA: TGTGCCAGCAGCCAAGTTCCGGGGGCGGCGACTGAAGCTTTCTTT. It encodes CASSQVPGAATEAFF.

Note on this clonotype: A much larger clone lies a single base off, so this may be a read error. The chain joins TRBV9 to TRBJ2-7; D uncertain. CDR3 size: 13 residues. Per germline, CDR1 SGDLS and CDR2 YYNGEE. V was trimmed by 1 base and J by 7 bases, leaving 12 bases between them. The chain's CDR3 is CASSVRKVGEQYF. The CDR3 DNA reads as TGTGCCAGCAGCGTAAGGAAAGTTGGGGAGCAGTACTTC.

This clonotype has more than one count but fewer than ten. The chain uses TRBV25-1 and TRBJ2-2; 9 bases line up with TRBD2. This CDR3 region has 16 residues. After removal of 4 bases from V and 5 bases from J, the junction contained 8 bases not matched to a gene. Per germline, CDR1 MGHDK and CDR2 SYGVNS. CDR3 DNA sequence: TGTGCCAGCAGTGGTTCTAGCGGGACCCCGACCGGGGAGCTGTTTTTT. This gives the protein CASSGSSGTPTGELFF.